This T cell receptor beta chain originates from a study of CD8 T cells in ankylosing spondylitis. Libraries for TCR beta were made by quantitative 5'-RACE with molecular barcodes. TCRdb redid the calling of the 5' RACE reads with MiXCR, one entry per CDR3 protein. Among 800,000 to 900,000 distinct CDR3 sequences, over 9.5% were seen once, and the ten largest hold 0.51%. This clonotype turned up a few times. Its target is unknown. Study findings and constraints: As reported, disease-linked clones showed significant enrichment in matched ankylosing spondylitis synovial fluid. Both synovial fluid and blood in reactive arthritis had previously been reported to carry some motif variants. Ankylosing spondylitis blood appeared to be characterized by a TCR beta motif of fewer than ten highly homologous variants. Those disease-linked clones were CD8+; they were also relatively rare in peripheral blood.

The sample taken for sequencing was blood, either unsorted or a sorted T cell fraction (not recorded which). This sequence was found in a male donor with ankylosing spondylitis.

CDR3 region: CASSLLWGGGYTF. The CDR3 bases are TGTGCCAGCAGCTTACTTTGGGGGGGTGGCTACACCTTC. This chain links TRBV7-2 with TRBJ1-2, with D possibly being TRBD1 (5 bases). In germline, CDR1 is SGHTA, CDR2 FQGNSA. This CDR3 has 13 residues. Trimming cost V 2 bases and J 7 bases, with 11 bases left between them.